The 29 T cell receptor beta chains in this list originate from one sample, sequenced in a study of CD8 T cells in Susac syndrome. Random hexamers were used to reverse transcribe about 0.5 to 1 ug of RNA. TCRdb redid the calling of the immunoSEQ multiplex PCR reads with MiXCR, one entry per CDR3 protein. Here the sample spans about 150,000 distinct CDR3 sequences, less than 97% being singletons. Sequencing was done on a sample of CD8+ T cells from PBMCs. The receptors here all came from a human donor with multiple sclerosis.

This clonotype was recorded only once. The chain joins TRBV30 to TRBJ2-5; D unresolved. CDR1 and CDR2 (germline): GTSNPN, SVGIG (reference sequence). The CDR3 totals 13 residues. V was clipped by 2 bases and J by 5 bases, with 12 bases between them. The CDR3 spells CAWSLSMGETQYF. CDR3 in DNA: TGTGCCTGGAGTCTCTCTATGGGCGAGACCCAGTACTTC. Using reference TRBV30 and TRBJ2-5 for the parts outside the CDR3, the full variable domain is SQTIHQWPATLVQPVGSPLSLECTVEGTSNPNLYWYRQAAGRGLQLLFYSVGIGQISSEVPQNLSASRPQDRQFILSSKKLLLSDSGFYLCAWSLSMGETQYFGPGTRLLVL.

The chain links TRBV30 to TRBJ2-7, with 7 bases aligning to TRBD1. Looked up from germline, CDR1 is GTSNPN and CDR2 is SVGIG (reference sequence). J gave up 4 bases and V 4 bases, and 7 bases lay outside the gene matches. This CDR3 has 13 amino acids. DNA of the CDR3: TGTGCCTGGACGACAGGGCCTGATTACGAGCAGTACTTC. Protein product: CAWTTGPDYEQYF.

The chain is built from TRBV5-4 and TRBJ1-6; 7 bases match TRBD1. The CDR3 has 15 amino acids. Germline-derived CDR1 and CDR2 are SGHNT and YYREEE (reference sequence). Trimming cost V 3 bases and J 7 bases; bases outside gene matches: 7. The CDR3 sequence: CASSSTGLRNSPLHF. CDR3 sequence (DNA): TGTGCCAGCAGCTCGACAGGGCTACGGAATTCACCCCTCCACTTT.

This chain joins TRBV15 and TRBJ1-4, with TRBD1 matching over 8 bases. Germline V gives CDR1 LNHNV, CDR2 YYDKDF (reference sequence). The CDR3 extends over 17 amino acids. After removal of 1 base from V and 3 bases from J, the junction contained 7 bases not matched to a gene. CDR3 sequence reads: CATSRGTGNTANEKLFF. The CDR3 DNA sequence: TGTGCCACCAGCAGAGGGACAGGGAATACAGCTAATGAAAAACTGTTTTTT.

The V gene is TRBV20-1, the J gene TRBJ1-2; TRBD1 matches at 9 bases. V gave up 5 bases and J gave up 4 bases; unmatched junction bases: 11. The CDR3 loop spans 15 amino acids. The germline V gene has CDR1 DFQATT and CDR2 SNEGSKA (reference sequence). The CDR3 is CSAAPGQGPSYGYTF. The CDR3 bases are TGCAGTGCTGCTCCGGGACAGGGCCCCTCCTATGGCTACACCTTC.

This sequence joins TRBV3-1 and TRBJ2-5; 9 nucleotides line up with TRBD1. Per the germline V gene, CDR1 is LGHDT and CDR2 is YNNKEL (reference sequence). The CDR3 is 17 amino acids. The junction had 10 bases not matched to a gene; V was cut back by 0 bases and J by 5 bases. CDR3 sequence: CASSQDEGDRAAETQYF. The CDR3 bases are TGTGCCAGCAGCCAAGATGAGGGGGACAGGGCGGCGGAGACCCAGTACTTC.

This chain connects TRBV29-1 to TRBJ2-1; D not resolved. Germline CDR1 and CDR2: SQVTM and ANQGSEA. The CDR3 runs 11 residues. Trimming removed 4 bases from V and 7 bases from J, with 8 bases in between. The CDR3 loop is CSVVHLNEQFF. The CDR3 nucleotides read TGCAGCGTTGTTCACCTTAATGAGCAGTTCTTC.

The V and J genes are TRBV4-1 and TRBJ2-1, with D perhaps TRBD2 (7 bases). The CDR3 contains 19 residues. In germline, CDR1 is MGHRA, CDR2 YSYEKL. V was trimmed by 1 base and J by 0 bases, leaving 19 bases between them. The CDR3, as DNA: TGCGCCAGCAGCCAAGTTGTTAGTAGGGGGGGGAGCTCCTACAATGAGCAGTTCTTC. Translating gives CASSQVVSRGGSSYNEQFF.

This clonotype was recorded once. This chain uses TRBV7-9 with TRBJ2-3; 11 bases are shared with TRBD2. V lost 3 bases to trimming and J lost 0 bases; unmatched junction nucleotides: 5. The CDR3 consists of 17 residues. Germline CDR1 and CDR2: SEHNR and FQNEAQ (reference sequence). The DNA of the CDR3 is TGTGCCAGCAGCTTCCCGATAGCGGGGGGGAGCACAGATACGCAGTATTTT. Translated, it gives CASSFPIAGGSTDTQYF.

The J gene is TRBJ1-2, the V gene TRBV27; D perhaps matches TRBD1 (6 bases). CDR1 MNHEY and CDR2 SMNVEV come from the germline V gene (reference sequence). CDR3 length: 13 residues. Trimming removed 0 bases at V and 4 bases at J, with 6 bases between. The CDR3 nucleotides are TGTGCCAGCAGTTTATCGGGGGCCTATGGCTACACCTTC. It codes for CASSLSGAYGYTF.

The gene calls are TRBV5-6 and TRBJ2-7, with 7 nucleotides matching TRBD1. The germline gives CDR1 SGHDT, CDR2 YYEEEE. CDR3 size: 14 residues. Trimming took 1 base from V and 2 from J; bases not matched to a gene: 3. CDR3 loop: CASSLWDSPYEQYV. CDR3 DNA sequence: TGTGCCAGCAGCTTGTGGGACAGCCCCTACGAGCAGTACGTC.

Here the CDR3 reads CASSVGTEQYF. The CDR3 DNA is TGTGCCAGCAGCGTAGGGACCGAGCAGTACTTC. V and J are TRBV9 and TRBJ2-7; D ambiguous. In germline, CDR1 is SGDLS, CDR2 YYNGEE. V was trimmed by 0 bases and J by 6 bases, leaving 4 bases between them. The CDR3 covers 11 residues.

V is TRBV6-1 and J is TRBJ2-2; D unclear. The CDR3 runs 12 residues. Germline V gene data show CDR1 as MNHNS and CDR2 as SASEGT. V lost 6 bases and J 3 bases, leaving 5 bases between the germline ends. The CDR3 is CASRSYTGELFF. The CDR3 DNA reads TGTGCCAGCAGGAGTTACACCGGGGAGCTGTTTTTT.

The rearrangement uses TRBV13 and TRBJ2-7, with D maybe TRBD2 (5 bases). Trimming took off 0 bases at V and 1 base at J, with 7 bases between the two ends. CDR1 is PRHDT and CDR2 is FYEKMQ in the germline V gene (reference sequence). The CDR3 totals 14 residues. In DNA form, the CDR3 reads TGTGCCAGCAGCTTAGGTCGCGGGTCCTACGAGCAGTACGTC. This gives the protein CASSLGRGSYEQYV.

CDR3 nucleotides: TGTGCCAGCAGAGGACAGGGGCCTGAAGCTTTCTTT. Translating gives CASRGQGPEAFF. The V and J genes are TRBV27 and TRBJ1-1, with 9 bases aligning to TRBD1. The V gene's germline CDR1 is MNHEY and CDR2 SMNVEV (reference sequence). The trim removed 6 bases at V and 6 bases at J, leaving 2 bases unmatched. This CDR3 is built from 12 residues.

The rearrangement links TRBV2 to TRBJ2-7; 12 bases fit TRBD1. CDR3 length: 16 residues. V lost 5 bases to trimming and J lost 2 bases; unmatched junction nucleotides: 7. Germline CDR1 reads SNHLY; CDR2 reads FYNNEI. The CDR3 nucleotides read TGTGCCAGCAGTCCCCGGGACAGGGGGCTGACCTACGAGCAGTACTTC. Encoded protein: CASSPRDRGLTYEQYF.

The CDR3 coding sequence is TGCAGCGTTGAGTGGGGGGGCGAGCAGTACTTC. This codes for CSVEWGGEQYF. The V call is TRBV29-1, the J call TRBJ2-7; 7 positions match TRBD2. Germline V gene lookup returns CDR1 SQVTM and CDR2 ANQGSEA. V lost 3 bases and J lost 6; bases outside the gene matches: 2. The CDR3 runs 11 residues.

The chain combines TRBV7-9 with TRBJ1-2; D is unresolved. Germline CDR1 and CDR2: SEHNR and FQNEAQ (reference sequence). This CDR3 region has 12 residues. The V end lost 10 bases, the J end lost 4 bases, and 13 bases lay between the germline ends. The CDR3 region has the DNA TGTGCCATCGAAGACTGGGGCTATGGCTACACCTTC. Its translation: CAIEDWGYGYTF.

In this sample, this clonotype turned up once. This chain joins TRBV29-1 and TRBJ2-7; D might be TRBD1 or TRBD2, each matching 5 bases. This CDR3 region has 16 residues. The V end was cut by 7 bases, the J end by 4 bases, with 26 bases between. Germline loops: CDR1 SQVTM, CDR2 ANQGSEA. The CDR3 nucleotides read TGCAGCGCCACCAAGGCTCAGGGCGGCCGGGGTTACGAGCAGTACGTC. Its translation is CSATKAQGGRGYEQYV.

V is TRBV3-1 and J is TRBJ2-7; 8 nucleotides match TRBD1. CDR3 length: 15 amino acids. V lost 3 bases to trimming and J lost 0 bases; unmatched junction nucleotides: 4. Germline values: CDR1 LGHDT, CDR2 YNNKEL (reference sequence). The CDR3 is CASSQRDRSSYEQYF. The CDR3 nucleotides are TGTGCCAGCAGCCAGAGGGACAGGAGCTCCTACGAGCAGTACTTC.

This clonotype appeared a single time. V usage is TRBV19 and J usage is TRBJ2-1; a weak D match, TRBD2 (6 bases). CDR1 is LNHDA, CDR2 SQIVND, per germline (reference sequence). Trimming took off 5 bases at V and 0 bases at J, with 17 bases between the two ends. The CDR3 loop spans 17 amino acids. DNA of the CDR3: TGTGCCAGTAGTGACCCGGGGACTCTAGGCTCCTACAATGAGCAGTTCTTC. Its translation is CASSDPGTLGSYNEQFF. Variable domain in full (rest from reference TRBV19 and TRBJ2-1): DGGITQSPKYLFRKEGQNVTLSCEQNLNHDAMYWYRQDPGQGLRLIYYSQIVNDFQKGDIAEGYSVSREKKESFPLTVTSAQKNPTAFYLCASSDPGTLGSYNEQFFGPGTRLTVL.

The chain links TRBV14 to TRBJ2-2; D not resolved. The ends were cut back, 0 bases at V and 5 bases at J, with 10 bases in the middle. Germline-derived CDR1 and CDR2 are SGHDN and FVKESK. The length of the CDR3 is 15 residues. The CDR3 sequence is CASSQDLGWTGELFF. CDR3 in DNA: TGTGCCAGCAGCCAAGATCTGGGTTGGACCGGGGAGCTGTTTTTT. The full variable domain, completed using reference TRBV14 and TRBJ2-2, is EAGVTQFPSHSVIEKGQTVTLRCDPISGHDNLYWYRRVMGKEIKFLLHFVKESKQDESGMPNNRFLAERTGGTYSTLKVQPAELEDSGVYFCASSQDLGWTGELFFGEGSRLTVL.

This chain connects TRBV18 to TRBJ2-5; 7 positions agree with TRBD1. V lost 3 bases to trimming and J lost 3 bases; unmatched junction nucleotides: 7. Germline CDR1 KGHSH, CDR2 LQKENI. The CDR3 consists of 15 residues. The CDR3 DNA reads TGTGCCAGCTCACCTAACTTGGGGACAGAAGAGACCCAGTACTTC. As protein: CASSPNLGTEETQYF. The full variable domain, with the rest looked up from reference TRBV18 and TRBJ2-5, is NAGVMQNPRHLVRRRGQEARLRCSPMKGHSHVYWYRQLPEEGLKFMVYLQKENIIDESGMPKERFSAEFPKEGPSILRIQQVVRGDSAAYFCASSPNLGTEETQYFGPGTRLLVL.

The rearrangement uses TRBV4-2 and TRBJ2-3; 10 nucleotides agree with TRBD1. In germline, CDR1 is LGHNA, CDR2 YNFKEQ. Trimming took 4 bases from V and 3 from J; bases not matched to a gene: 13. The CDR3 totals 18 residues. The CDR3 sequence is CASSPSGPGQGKTDTQYF. In DNA, the CDR3 is TGTGCCAGCAGCCCGTCAGGGCCGGGACAGGGGAAGACAGATACGCAGTATTTT.

The chain is built from TRBV6-1 and TRBJ2-7; perhaps TRBD1 as D (5 bases). V shed 2 bases and J shed 2 bases, with 10 bases lying between them. The CDR3 covers 14 residues. The germline V gene has CDR1 MNHNS and CDR2 SASEGT. The CDR3 nucleotides are TGTGCCAGCAGTGAATGGCAGGGCCCCTACGAGCAGTACGTC. It yields the protein CASSEWQGPYEQYV.

The chain combines TRBV20-1 with TRBJ2-1, with D perhaps given as TRBD1 or TRBD2 (5 bases each). Trimming pared 6 bases from V and 9 bases from J, leaving 15 bases between. This CDR3 has 12 amino acids. Germline V CDR1 and CDR2: DFQATT, SNEGSKA (reference sequence). CDR3 DNA: TGCAGTGCCCACCTCCGAGGGGTTGAGCAGTTCTTC. The encoded protein is CSAHLRGVEQFF.

This clonotype was found once. This chain links TRBV7-6 with TRBJ1-5; D is undetermined. Germline V gene lookup returns CDR1 SGHVS and CDR2 FNYEAQ. The length of the CDR3 is 15 residues. The V end was cut by 5 bases, the J end by 1 base, with 12 bases between. This chain's CDR3 is CASSPDWWSNQPQHF. CDR3 bases: TGTGCCAGCAGCCCCGACTGGTGGAGCAATCAGCCCCAGCATTTT.

The chain is built from TRBV5-1 and TRBJ1-1, with unresolved D. Germline CDR1 SGHRS, CDR2 YFSETQ. The CDR3 runs 15 residues. V was trimmed by 0 bases and J by 2 bases, leaving 11 bases between them. This CDR3 reads CASSLARHGNTEAFF. In DNA, the CDR3 is TGCGCCAGCAGCTTGGCGAGGCACGGAAACACTGAAGCTTTCTTT.

The chain carries TRBV29-1 and TRBJ1-2; possibly TRBD1 for D (6 bases). This CDR3 contains 14 residues. The ends were cut back, 8 bases at V and 4 bases at J, with 20 bases in the middle. CDR1 and CDR2 from the germline V gene are SQVTM and ANQGSEA. The chain's CDR3 is CSIWRGADGYGYTF. CDR3 coding DNA: TGCAGCATCTGGCGGGGGGCGGATGGCTATGGCTACACCTTC.